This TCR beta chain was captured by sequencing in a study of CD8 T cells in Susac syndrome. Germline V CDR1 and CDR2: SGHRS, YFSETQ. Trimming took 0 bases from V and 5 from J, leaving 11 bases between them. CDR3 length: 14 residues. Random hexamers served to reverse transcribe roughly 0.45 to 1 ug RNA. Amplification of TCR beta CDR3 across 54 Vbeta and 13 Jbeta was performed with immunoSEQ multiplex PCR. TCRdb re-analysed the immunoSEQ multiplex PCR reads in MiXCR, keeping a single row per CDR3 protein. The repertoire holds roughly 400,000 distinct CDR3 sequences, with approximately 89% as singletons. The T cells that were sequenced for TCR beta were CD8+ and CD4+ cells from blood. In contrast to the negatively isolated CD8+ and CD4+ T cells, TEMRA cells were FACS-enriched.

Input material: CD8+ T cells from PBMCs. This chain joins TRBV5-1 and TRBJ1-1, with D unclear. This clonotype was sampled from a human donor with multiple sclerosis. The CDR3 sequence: CASSLAGLETEAFF. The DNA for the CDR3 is TGCGCCAGCAGCTTGGCGGGCTTGGAAACTGAAGCTTTCTTT.